This T cell receptor (beta chain) was documented in a study of Graves' ophthalmopathy and Graves' hyperthyroidism. General study points: At around 65% sensitivity and approximately 72% specificity, the model predicted progression of the ophthalmopathy.

V was clipped by 4 bases and J by 7 bases; unmatched bases: 1. The length of the CDR3 is 14 residues. Germline V gene data show CDR1 as KGHDR and CDR2 as SFDVKD. Participants with hyperthyroidism, aged 18 to 65, were newly diagnosed with under 2 months' duration. Clinicians diagnosed using symptoms, serum thyroxine, TRAb, thyroid ultrasound and orbital computed tomography. Investigators amplified TCR beta CDR3 regions from RNA transcripts. HTBI-primed RT-PCR formed the first round, and a multiplex PCR formed the second. One entry per CDR3 protein, called by TCRdb with MiXCR from the multiplex PCR reads. The data contain 1 million to 1.3 million distinct CDR3 sequences, 36% of them singletons. Details on this clonotype: What it recognizes is unknown.

The sequencing sample was made of peripheral blood or thyroid tissue (not recorded which). The sequence was collected from an adult man with Graves' hyperthyroidism. V is TRBV24-1 and J is TRBJ1-6, with TRBD1 matching 9 bases. This chain's CDR3 is CATSEGQGNSPLHF. Here the CDR3 DNA reads TGTGCCACCAGTGAGGGACAGGGCAATTCACCCCTCCACTTT.